Shown below are 22 T cell receptor beta chains from a single sample sequenced in a study of cytomegalovirus exposure and HLA in healthy donors. PCR employed 60 Vbeta and 13 Jbeta primers. Clones were sequenced by immunoSEQ multiplex PCR, and TCRdb holds only the in-frame ones, with some missing. The data hold some 120,000 clones, with around 77% observed a single time. Sequencing was performed on PBMCs. Every receptor here comes from a man aged 18 to 30 in good health and CMV-seropositive.

The chain is built from TRBV5-6 and TRBJ2-1; 9 bases fit TRBD2. There are 15 residues in the CDR3. V was pared by 4 bases and J by 4 bases, with 6 bases of the junction left unmatched. CDR1 SGHDT and CDR2 YYEEEE come from the germline V gene. The CDR3 spells CASSTGLAPYNEQFF. In DNA, the CDR3 is TGTGCCAGCAGCACGGGACTAGCACCTTACAATGAGCAGTTCTTC.

This chain joins TRBV7-9 and TRBJ2-3; TRBD2 matches at 9 bases. The CDR3 length is 16 residues. CDR1 and CDR2 (germline): SEHNR, FQNEAQ (reference sequence). V was pared by 6 bases and J by 9 bases, with 16 bases of the junction left unmatched. CDR3 protein: CASRRDSGGPRSTQYF. The CDR3 coding sequence is TGTGCCAGCAGGCGCGATAGCGGGGGTCCCCGGTCGACGCAGTATTTT. Variable domain in full (rest from reference TRBV7-9 and TRBJ2-3): DTGVSQNPRHKITKRGQNVTFRCDPISEHNRLYWYRQTLGQGPEFLTYFQNEAQLEKSRLLSDRFSAERPKGSFSTLEIQRTEQGDSAMYLCASRRDSGGPRSTQYFGPGTRLTVL.

The chain combines TRBV6-1 with TRBJ1-1; TRBD1 aligns across 8 bases. The CDR3 is 14 amino acids. After removal of 6 bases from V and 1 base from J, the junction contained 4 bases not matched to a gene. CDR1 and CDR2 (germline): MNHNS, SASEGT. In DNA form, the CDR3 reads TGTGCCAGCAGAGACAGGGGATCGAACACTGAAGCTTTCTTT. This encodes CASRDRGSNTEAFF.

This clone occurred a few times. The gene calls are TRBV25-1 and TRBJ1-1, with TRBD1 matching 8 bases. Germline-derived CDR1 and CDR2 are MGHDK and SYGVNS. CDR3 length equals 12 residues. V trimming: 4 bases; J trimming: 10 bases; junction bases outside the gene matches: 5. This CDR3 reads CASSVRGRAAFF. The CDR3 bases are TGTGCCAGCAGTGTCAGGGGGCGCGCAGCTTTCTTT.

The chain combines TRBV5-1 with TRBJ2-7; TRBD1 matches 11 bases. The CDR3 loop spans 15 amino acids. Germline loops: CDR1 SGHRS, CDR2 YFSETQ. The J segment lost 3 bases and the V segment lost 4 bases, leaving 6 bases of the junction unmatched. This CDR3 reads CASSPGGTGGYEQYF. CDR3 nucleotides: TGCGCCAGCAGCCCGGGGGGGACAGGGGGCTACGAGCAGTACTTC.

This clone came up a few times. The rearrangement links TRBV14 to TRBJ2-7; D not certain. V was cut by 0 bases and J by 7 bases, with 10 bases left in between. This CDR3 spans 13 amino acids. Per germline, CDR1 SGHDN and CDR2 FVKESK. The CDR3 sequence is CASSQDQVREQYF. The CDR3 region has the DNA TGTGCCAGCAGCCAAGATCAGGTACGGGAGCAGTACTTC.

The gene calls are TRBV9 and TRBJ2-5; TRBD2 matches 12 bases. Germline trimming cut 4 bases from V and 2 bases from J; bases unmatched to any gene: 6. CDR3 size: 16 residues. Germline CDR1 SGDLS, CDR2 YYNGEE. The CDR3 loop is CASSIGLAGIQETQYF. CDR3 nucleotides: TGTGCCAGCAGCATCGGACTAGCGGGGATTCAAGAGACCCAGTACTTC.

The table lists this clone with a count of one. CDR3 residues: CASSPRGSGIYEQFF. CDR3 nucleotide sequence: TGTGCCAGCAGCCCTCGGGGGTCGGGGATCTATGAGCAGTTCTTC. V usage is TRBV7-3 and J usage is TRBJ2-1; TRBD2 is a possible D gene (6 bases). Trimming shortened V by 5 bases and J by 8 bases, and 19 bases separated the two germline ends. CDR1 and CDR2 (germline): SGHTA, FQGTGA. There are 15 residues in the CDR3.

The rearrangement links TRBV2 to TRBJ2-2, with 7 bases aligning to TRBD2. J lost 5 bases, V lost 8 bases, and 5 bases had no gene match. CDR1 SNHLY and CDR2 FYNNEI come from the germline V gene. The CDR3 is made up of 13 amino acids. The CDR3 sequence is CASLTSLTGELFF. CDR3 coding DNA: TGTGCCAGCCTGACTAGCTTGACCGGGGAGCTGTTTTTT.

CDR3: CASSHDWNSGEQFF. Here the CDR3 DNA reads TGTGCCAGCAGTCACGACTGGAACAGCGGTGAGCAGTTCTTC. The chain has TRBV6-5 and TRBJ2-1; weak D call: TRBD2 (5 bases). CDR1 and CDR2 from the germline V gene are MNHEY and SVGAGI. Trimming removed 5 bases from V and 9 bases from J, with 17 bases in between. The CDR3 is made up of 14 amino acids.

V gene TRBV13 combines with J gene TRBJ1-1; weak D call: TRBD1 (5 bases). The CDR3 covers 12 residues. Germline CDR1 PRHDT, CDR2 FYEKMQ (reference sequence). V was clipped by 4 bases and J by 7 bases, with 10 bases between them. The CDR3 nucleotides are TGTGCCAGCAGCTCCCACAGGAGTGAAGCTTTCTTT. This encodes CASSSHRSEAFF.

The chain recombines TRBV11-2 with TRBJ2-7; a possible D gene is TRBD1 (8 bases). With 1 base removed from V and 5 bases from J, the gap between germline ends came to 18 bases. CDR1 is SGHAT, CDR2 FQNNGV, per germline. The CDR3 has 16 amino acids. CDR3 bases: TGTGCCAGCAGCTTAGGGAGACAGGGGAGGGACGACGAGCAGTACTTC. Amino acid sequence: CASSLGRQGRDDEQYF.

This clone turned up a few times. CDR3: CASSLGTESSYEQYF. DNA for the CDR3: TGTGCCAGCAGCTTGGGTACGGAGAGCTCCTACGAGCAGTACTTC. V and J are TRBV5-4 and TRBJ2-7; D gene ambiguous. Trimming took off 0 bases at V and 0 bases at J, with 10 bases between the two ends. This CDR3 comprises 15 residues. The germline V gene has CDR1 SGHNT and CDR2 YYREEE (reference sequence).

The rearrangement uses TRBV20-1 and TRBJ2-1; TRBD2 aligns across 7 bases. The CDR3 contains 11 residues. V trimming: 6 bases; J trimming: 15 bases; junction bases outside the gene matches: 11. Looked up from germline, CDR1 is DFQATT and CDR2 is SNEGSKA (reference sequence). CDR3 sequence: CSAMGRDYRFF. The CDR3 nucleotides read TGCAGTGCGATGGGAAGGGACTATAGGTTCTTC.

The J gene is TRBJ1-2, the V gene TRBV27; D gene uncertain. Looked up from germline, CDR1 is MNHEY and CDR2 is SMNVEV (reference sequence). This CDR3 is 13 amino acids long. Trimming took 5 bases from V and 5 from J, leaving 12 bases between them. CDR3 sequence reads: CASSNREGYGYTF. The CDR3 bases are TGTGCCAGCAGTAACCGGGAGGGATATGGCTACACCTTC.

This chain uses TRBV6-5 with TRBJ1-2, with D possibly being TRBD1 (5 bases). This CDR3 has 16 residues. Trimming removed 0 bases at V and 1 base at J, with 12 bases between. CDR1 is MNHEY and CDR2 is SVGAGI in the germline V gene. The CDR3 bases are TGTGCCAGCAGTTACTCGAAAACTGACAGTAACTATGGCTACACCTTC. This gives the protein CASSYSKTDSNYGYTF.

Here the CDR3 reads CASRRRDEANYGYTF. Here the CDR3 DNA reads TGTGCCAGCCGGAGACGGGATGAGGCTAACTATGGCTACACCTTC. This rearrangement joins TRBV6-6 to TRBJ1-2; D gene uncertain. The CDR3 sequence is 15 residues long. V was trimmed by 8 bases and J by 0 bases, leaving 16 bases between them. CDR1 and CDR2 (germline): MNHNY, SVGAGI (reference sequence).

The table lists this clone with a few counts. The chain is built from TRBV19 and TRBJ1-2; 12 bases match TRBD1. The ends lost 7 bases at V and 7 bases at J; junction bases unmatched: 10. The CDR3 extends over 15 amino acids. Per the germline V gene, CDR1 is LNHDA and CDR2 is SQIVND (reference sequence). CDR3 sequence (DNA): TGTGCCAGTACCACATGGGACAGGGGGCTTTCTGGCTACACCTTC. Protein: CASTTWDRGLSGYTF.

This chain uses TRBV5-1 with TRBJ2-5; a possible D gene is TRBD2 (5 bases). Deletions cut 4 bases from V and 11 bases from J, with 18 bases between. The V gene's germline CDR1 is SGHRS and CDR2 YFSETQ. This CDR3 has 13 residues. The CDR3 sequence is CASSPEGVTEQYF. DNA of the CDR3: TGCGCCAGCAGCCCAGAGGGAGTCACGGAGCAGTACTTC. Supplemented by reference TRBV5-1 and TRBJ2-5, the full variable domain reads KAGVTQTPRYLIKTRGQQVTLSCSPISGHRSVSWYQQTPGQGLQFLFEYFSETQRNKGNFPGRFSGRQFSNSRSEMNVSTLELGDSALYLCASSPEGVTEQYFGPGTRLLVL.

The chain combines TRBV28 with TRBJ1-5, with 7 bases aligning to TRBD1. V gave up 5 bases and J gave up 5 bases; unmatched junction bases: 6. The CDR3 consists of 14 residues. Germline CDR1 MDHEN, CDR2 SYDVKM. CDR3 residues: CASSPDRDHQPQHF. The CDR3, as DNA: TGTGCCAGCAGTCCCGACAGGGACCATCAGCCCCAGCATTTT.

The chain uses TRBV29-1 and TRBJ2-1; 7 bases are shared with TRBD2. CDR3 size: 13 residues. Trimming at V came to 7 bases and at J to 5 bases, leaving 8 bases not matched to a gene. The germline V gene encodes CDR1 SQVTM and CDR2 ANQGSEA. CDR3 nucleotide sequence: TGCAGCGGGGAGGGCGCAGGGAACAATGAGCAGTTCTTC. It encodes CSGEGAGNNEQFF.

V usage is TRBV6-5 and J usage is TRBJ1-6, with D perhaps TRBD1 (5 bases). The CDR3 extends over 15 amino acids. Germline CDR1 MNHEY, CDR2 SVGAGI. The ends were cut back, 6 bases at V and 15 bases at J, with 24 bases in the middle. CDR3 coding DNA: TGTGCCAGCAGCGGTACCGGGACTTCTGATGAGGGCCTCCACTTT. Translated, it gives CASSGTGTSDEGLHF.